Below are 19 T cell receptor beta chains sequenced from a single sample in a study of cytomegalovirus exposure and HLA in healthy donors. Amplification used 60 Vbeta primers and 13 Jbeta primers. The table came from immunoSEQ multiplex PCR; TCRdb's copy has only in-frame clones and leaves some out. The sample includes 60,000 to 70,000 clones, around 77% seen only once; the top ten take 6% to 6.5%. The specimen was PBMCs. The receptor source for this set is a man between 45 and 60 years old in good health and CMV-seronegative.

This chain joins TRBV19 and TRBJ2-5; 10 bases are shared with TRBD2. Judging by the DNA end, TRBJ2-7 fits better; the J call may be wrong. The CDR3 is 14 amino acids. Looked up from germline, CDR1 is LNHDA and CDR2 is SQIVND (reference sequence). Written as DNA, the CDR3 is TGTGCCAGTAGCTTAGCGGGAGGCTCCTACGAGCAGTACTTC. This codes for CASSLAGGSYEQYF.

This sequence joins TRBV27 and TRBJ2-1, with 10 bases fitting TRBD2. The germline CDR1 and CDR2 sequences are MNHEY and SMNVEV (reference sequence). After removal of 5 bases from V and 3 bases from J, the junction contained 4 bases not matched to a gene. The CDR3 extends over 15 amino acids. The CDR3 DNA follows: TGTGCCAGCAGTGCGCTAGCGGGGGACTACAATGAGCAGTTCTTC. Translation gives CASSALAGDYNEQFF.

This clone was seen only once. This chain connects TRBV28 to TRBJ2-7; 8 positions match TRBD1. This CDR3 comprises 16 residues. Trimming removed 3 bases from V and 0 bases from J; junction bases left unmatched: 7. The germline V gene has CDR1 MDHEN and CDR2 SYDVKM. DNA of the CDR3: TGTGCCAGCAGTTTCTTCGGGGACAGGAGCTCCTACGAGCAGTACTTC. As protein: CASSFFGDRSSYEQYF.

The CDR3 region is CASSVTSGGAYEQYF. DNA for the CDR3: TGTGCCAGCAGTGTTACTAGCGGGGGGGCCTACGAGCAGTACTTC. This rearrangement joins TRBV2 to TRBJ2-7; 13 nucleotides agree with TRBD2. From germline, CDR1 is SNHLY and CDR2 FYNNEI. The CDR3 spans 15 residues. V dropped 4 bases and J dropped 2; count of bases not matched to a gene: 2.

This chain uses TRBV5-1 with TRBJ1-5, with 8 nucleotides matching TRBD1. The V gene end was trimmed by 3 bases and the J gene end by 3 bases; junction bases not matched to a gene: 8. This CDR3 contains 16 residues. CDR1 and CDR2 (germline): SGHRS, YFSETQ. The CDR3 bases are TGCGCCAGCAGCTCCGGGACAGGAGGACTCAATCAGCCCCAGCATTTT. It codes for CASSSGTGGLNQPQHF.

The V and J genes are TRBV4-1 and TRBJ2-1, with 11 bases aligning to TRBD2. J lost 6 bases, V lost 5 bases, and 9 bases had no gene match. CDR3 size: 16 residues. Germline V gene data show CDR1 as MGHRA and CDR2 as YSYEKL. The CDR3 loop is CASSASSGRSSNEQFF. The CDR3, as DNA: TGCGCCAGCAGCGCCTCTAGCGGGAGGAGTAGCAATGAGCAGTTCTTC.

Turning to this clone: The junction shows a germline mismatch at one end, possibly a read error. The chain is built from TRBV7-7 and TRBJ2-2, with 7 bases identical to TRBD1. This CDR3 has 14 residues. Germline V gene sequence: CDR1 SSHAT, CDR2 FNYEAQ (reference sequence). CDR3 bases: TGTGCTAGCAGCAGACAGGGTAGCACCGGGGAGCTGTTTTTT. It translates to CASSRQGSTGELFF. Variable domain in full (rest from reference TRBV7-7 and TRBJ2-2): GAGVSQSPRYKVTKRGQDVTLRCDPISSHATLYWYQQALGQGPEFLTYFNYEAQPDKSGLPSDRFSAERPEGSISTLTIQRTEQRDSAMYRCASSRQGSTGELFFGEGSRLTVL.

The chain is built from TRBV15 and TRBJ1-2; D gene unclear. Germline CDR1 and CDR2: LNHNV and YYDKDF (reference sequence). The CDR3 is 15 amino acids. Deletions cut 0 bases from V and 2 bases from J, with 10 bases between. CDR3 in amino acids: CATSRDFTGNYGYTF. CDR3 coding DNA: TGTGCCACCAGCAGAGATTTTACGGGGAACTATGGCTACACCTTC.

J is TRBJ2-7 and V is TRBV2; 7 bases map to TRBD2. J lost 13 bases, V lost 7 bases, and 16 bases had no gene match. CDR1 and CDR2 from the germline V gene are SNHLY and FYNNEI. The CDR3 covers 13 residues. The CDR3 nucleotides read TGTGCCAGCACCTACGGACTAGGCACGCCGAGATACTTC. This sequence encodes CASTYGLGTPRYF.

This chain connects TRBV7-2 to TRBJ2-7; D perhaps matches TRBD2 (6 bases). Trimming shortened V by 5 bases and J by 2 bases, and 16 bases separated the two germline ends. The CDR3 runs 15 residues. Per germline, CDR1 SGHTA and CDR2 FQGNSA. CDR3 coding DNA: TGTGCCAGCAGCGGAGGGGTTCTACTAACCTACGAGCAGTACTTC. Encoded protein: CASSGGVLLTYEQYF.

V usage is TRBV7-2 and J usage is TRBJ1-2, with 11 bases fitting TRBD1. J gave up 7 bases and V 5 bases, and 3 bases lay outside the gene matches. Per germline, CDR1 SGHTA and CDR2 FQGNSA. The CDR3 is 13 residues long. CDR3 sequence reads: CASSRGTGGGYTF. The DNA for the CDR3 is TGTGCCAGCAGCCGAGGGACAGGGGGTGGCTACACCTTC.

The chain couples TRBV4-2 to TRBJ2-1; 7 bases map to TRBD2. Unmatched junction bases numbered 6, after V lost 1 base and J lost 6 bases. The CDR3 loop spans 15 amino acids. Germline-derived CDR1 and CDR2 are LGHNA and YNFKEQ. The CDR3 DNA follows: TGTGCCAGCAGCCAAGGGGACTATGATGGCAATGAGCAGTTCTTC. Its translation: CASSQGDYDGNEQFF.

V and J are TRBV30 and TRBJ1-3; TRBD1 might be the D (6 bases). Germline V lookup: CDR1 GTSNPN, CDR2 SVGIG (reference sequence). This CDR3 contains 17 residues. V was cut by 4 bases and J by 4 bases, with 23 bases left in between. The CDR3 sequence: CAWITGKGWRLGNTIYF. The CDR3 DNA follows: TGTGCCTGGATTACAGGGAAAGGATGGCGGCTGGGAAACACCATATATTTT.

The chain carries TRBV19 and TRBJ1-1; 8 bases agree with TRBD1. V was pared by 4 bases and J by 10 bases, with 5 bases of the junction left unmatched. The CDR3 loop spans 12 amino acids. Germline CDR1 is LNHDA and CDR2 is SQIVND (reference sequence). CDR3 amino acids: CASSTRGLRAFF. The CDR3 nucleotides read TGTGCCAGTAGTACCAGGGGGCTGAGAGCTTTCTTT.

V is TRBV11-3 and J is TRBJ2-2, with D perhaps matching TRBD1 (6 bases). The CDR3 has 14 amino acids. Germline V gene lookup returns CDR1 SGHNT and CDR2 YENEEA. V lost 4 bases, J lost 6 bases, and 12 bases lay in between. CDR3 amino acids: CASSSRGSPGELFF. CDR3 coding DNA: TGTGCCAGCAGCTCCAGGGGTTCCCCCGGGGAGCTGTTTTTT.

The rearrangement links TRBV7-2 to TRBJ2-2; 7 bases are shared with TRBD2. Germline loops: CDR1 SGHTA, CDR2 FQGNSA. The length of the CDR3 is 15 residues. J lost 7 bases, V lost 5 bases, and 10 bases had no gene match. The DNA for the CDR3 is TGTGCCAGCAGCCGCCGGAGCGGGGAAGGCGGGGAGCTGTTTTTT. This codes for CASSRRSGEGGELFF.

The chain has TRBV4-2 and TRBJ2-7; TRBD2 aligns across 11 bases. Per germline, CDR1 LGHNA and CDR2 YNFKEQ. CDR3 length equals 15 residues. With 1 base clipped from V and 7 bases from J, the junction kept 6 bases outside the gene matches. CDR3 in DNA: TGTGCCAGCAGCCAAGGAGGGCTAGCGGGAGGTGAGCAGTACTTC. It yields the protein CASSQGGLAGGEQYF.

This clone was picked up one time. V usage is TRBV7-2 and J usage is TRBJ1-1; D possibly corresponds to TRBD1 (5 bases). Germline loops: CDR1 SGHTA, CDR2 FQGNSA. The CDR3 runs to 16 residues. V was cut by 4 bases and J by 0 bases, with 15 bases left in between. The CDR3 coding sequence is TGTGCCAGCAGCTCCCCGGCGGGACTCTTGAACACTGAAGCTTTCTTT. Its translation is CASSSPAGLLNTEAFF.

The chain uses TRBV4-2 and TRBJ2-7, with 8 positions matching TRBD2. The germline V gene has CDR1 LGHNA and CDR2 YNFKEQ. CDR3 length: 14 residues. V lost 4 bases, J lost 2 bases, and 4 bases stayed unmatched. The CDR3 loop reads CASSPLAETYEQYF. As DNA, the CDR3 is TGTGCCAGCAGCCCACTAGCGGAAACCTACGAGCAGTACTTC.